This TCR beta chain was observed in a study of blood T cells in healthy people across ages (dated by TCRdb to the mid-2010s). Some background on the complete study: Template switching captured roughly one uniquely barcoded TCR beta cDNA molecule per two T cells in model experiments. The donors were divided into four age groups: young (average around 17 years), middle-aged (approximately 41), aged (around 59) and long-lived (about 79). The study analyzed two additional independent replicas of 1 million unique cDNA reads from the same blood draw for two donors, one aged 18 to 30 and one aged 80 or older. The study measured age-related changes in TCR beta repertoire diversity using deep sequencing normalized with unique cDNA molecular identifiers. Donors of different ages were randomly distributed across sequencing lanes to avoid experimental bias.

The V and J ends are trimmed by 7 bases and 2 bases, leaving 10 bases between them. The germline V gene encodes CDR1 LNHDA and CDR2 SQIVND (reference sequence). The CDR3 covers 13 residues, taking in both the cysteine and the phenylalanine. Of all the DNA, just the CDR3 is kept, 39 bases in frame from base 1. Overall study outcomes, separate from this receptor: There was a strong correlation between observed TCR beta diversity and the percentage of naive T cells measured by flow cytometry. As age increased, observed TCR beta diversity per million T cells dropped in a roughly linear way, and a significant reduction was already evident by age roughly 36. Because profiling used bulk unsorted PBMCs, naive and antigen-experienced compartments could not be compared conclusively. Compared with the aged group, the long-lived group had more naive CD4+ T cells, fewer expanded clones and increased TCR diversity, suggesting age selection. Estimates of total diversity based on one million sequenced T cells were regarded as lower bounds and as underestimates. Donor CMV infection status was unknown, potentially confounding age-related changes in expanded clonotypes.

The donors were under 40 Caucasian individuals from Russia, aged roughly 6 to 90 years, who were systemically healthy. Approximately 10 milliliters of peripheral blood were collected from each donor into EDTA-treated Vacutainer tubes. Ficoll-Paque density-gradient centrifugation was used to isolate PBMCs, with at least 6.5 million obtained per sample. Total RNA, at least 5 micrograms per sample, was extracted from PBMCs with Trizol reagent. The percentages of naive CD45RAhigh/CD27high T cells were determined by flow cytometry on a PBMC aliquot from every donor. To note about this clonotype: What this receptor recognizes is not known. No clone much larger than this one lies a single base away; base qualities are absent.

Library prep was done by 5' RACE. The run used an Illumina HiSeq 2500. The second PCR ran for about 6 to 12 cycles and used a J-beta primer mix along with a sample-barcoded 5' primer. A template-switch 5' adaptor carrying 12 random nucleotides introduced a unique molecular identifier onto each TCR beta cDNA molecule. Each sample yielded at least 3 million CDR3-containing paired-end reads. First-strand cDNA synthesis was performed from all RNA using the Mint cDNA synthesis kit, with priming by a TRBC-specific oligonucleotide. Following uracil-DNA glycosylase treatment, a first 18-cycle PCR with universal primers M1SS and BC2_uni_R was performed on all cDNA. The published analysis was carried out like this. Normalization of each sample was performed by random selection of 1 million high-quality reads, each carrying a distinct molecular identifier. Reads with shared molecular identifiers were discarded instead of being binned into consensus sequences. MiTCR, set to a Q25 quality threshold and the strictest error-elimination algorithm, was used for CDR3 identification, clonotype clustering and error correction. A nonparametric unseen species model using Euler transformation provided a lower-bound estimate of total TCR beta diversity. TCRdb trimmed the raw reads at Q25, called clones with MiXCR and kept productive beta chains. One record per CDR3 amino acid sequence lists the most common genes and DNA. TCRdb's processing, not the authors', yielded these V and J calls. This sample gives 650,000 to 700,000 distinct CDR3 sequences in total; over 40% of them show up just once. The leading ten clones occupy about 13% of the sample.

The chain links TRBV19 with TRBJ2-3, with a weak D call of TRBD1 (5 bases match). The TCR originated in a woman older than 75 in good health. The sequenced material came from blood. The CDR3 amino acid sequence is: CASTTTDTDTQYF. The DNA is TGTGCCAGTACCACGACAGACACAGATACGCAGTATTTT.